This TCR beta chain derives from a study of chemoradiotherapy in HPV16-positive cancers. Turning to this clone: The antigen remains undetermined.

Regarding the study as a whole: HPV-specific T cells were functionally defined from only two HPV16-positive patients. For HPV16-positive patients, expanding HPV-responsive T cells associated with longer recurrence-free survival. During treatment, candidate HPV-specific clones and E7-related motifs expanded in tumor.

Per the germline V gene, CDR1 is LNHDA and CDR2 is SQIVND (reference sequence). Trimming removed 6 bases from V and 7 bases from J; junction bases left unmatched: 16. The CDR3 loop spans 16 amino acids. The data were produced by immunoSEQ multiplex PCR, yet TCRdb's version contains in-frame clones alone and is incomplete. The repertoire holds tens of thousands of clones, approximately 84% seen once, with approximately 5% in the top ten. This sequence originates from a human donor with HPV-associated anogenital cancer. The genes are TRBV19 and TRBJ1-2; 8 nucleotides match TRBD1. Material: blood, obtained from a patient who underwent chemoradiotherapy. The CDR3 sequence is CASRGQGNLAIFGYTF. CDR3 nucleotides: TGTGCCAGTAGAGGACAGGGAAATTTGGCTATCTTTGGCTACACCTTC. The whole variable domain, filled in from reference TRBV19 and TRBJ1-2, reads DGGITQSPKYLFRKEGQNVTLSCEQNLNHDAMYWYRQDPGQGLRLIYYSQIVNDFQKGDIAEGYSVSREKKESFPLTVTSAQKNPTAFYLCASRGQGNLAIFGYTFGSGTRLTVV.